This TCR beta chain derives from a study of tumor and adjacent non-tumor tissue in lung cancer. Study results and caveats: Tumor tissue had significantly higher TCR diversity than normal lung. Patients with more diverse tumor TCRs had worse survival.

Three rounds of nested PCR, following a modified ARM-PCR protocol, produced the TCRbeta library. MiXCR, applied by TCRdb to the multiplex PCR reads, yields one record per CDR3 protein. The table includes 90,000 to 100,000 distinct CDR3 sequences, 80% detected once. With regard to this clonotype: Its matching antigen is unknown. At one end, the junction sequence differs from germline, possibly due to a read error.

RNA was extracted from bulk tissue without any cell sorting. More than 3 cm separated this lung sample from the edge of the tumor. Sequenced sample: distant non-tumor lung tissue. The source of this sequence is a man in his fifties or sixties with small cell lung cancer.

The CDR3 bases are TGTCCCAGCAGCCTATCGCCGATGGGAGGGGAGGGCAATCAGCTCCAGCATTTT. It specifies CPSSLSPMGGEGNQLQHF. The chain couples TRBV6-5 to TRBJ1-5, with D possibly TRBD1 on 5 matching bases. Germline-derived CDR1 and CDR2 are MNHEY and SVGAGI. The CDR3 length is 18 residues.